The rows below give T cell receptor beta chains drawn from one sample of a study of PD-L1 blockade in urothelial cancer. The method was immunoSEQ multiplex PCR; TCRdb's version includes in-frame clones alone and lacks a portion of them. This table holds more than 90,000 clones, around 78% found once. The starting material was PBMCs, obtained around atezolizumab (anti-PD-L1) treatment. All receptors come from a man in his sixties or seventies with urothelial cancer. CDR3s include the opening cysteine and the closing phenylalanine or tryptophan. The D gene is left open where the match is weak. Expanded clones get a size class; other rows say once, few or many, or leave the size out.

V gene: TRBV29-1; J gene: TRBJ1-2; D gene: TRBD1; clone size: .; CDR3 DNA: TGCAGCGTCGAGCGGACAGGGGGGGGTTTAGATGGCTACACCTTC; CDR3 protein: CSVERTGGGLDGYTF
V gene: TRBV21-1; J gene: TRBJ2-5; D gene: .; clone size: .; CDR3 DNA: TGTGCCAGCAGCAAGCCGGGACAGGGGTATGAGGCCCAGTACTTC; CDR3 protein: CASSKPGQGYEAQYF
V gene: TRBV5-4; J gene: TRBJ1-2; D gene: TRBD1; clone size: .; CDR3 DNA: TGTGCCAGCAGCTTCCCCGGGACAGGGGGCAGTAATGGCTACACCTTC; CDR3 protein: CASSFPGTGGSNGYTF
V gene: TRBV6-1; J gene: TRBJ2-7; D gene: .; clone size: .; CDR3 DNA: TGTGCCAGCAGTGAAGGCTCAGGGGCGAACCCATCGGACTACGAGCAGTACTTC; CDR3 protein: CASSEGSGANPSDYEQYF
V gene: TRBV19; J gene: TRBJ2-3; D gene: TRBD2; clone size: .; CDR3 DNA: TGTGCCAGTAGCACCCCAGCAGCGGGGGGTGCAGATACGCAGTATTTT; CDR3 protein: CASSTPAAGGADTQYF
V gene: TRBV7-8; J gene: TRBJ1-1; D gene: .; clone size: .; CDR3 DNA: TGTGCCAGCAGCTTTAGTGGGCAGAACACTGAAGCTTTCTTT; CDR3 protein: CASSFSGQNTEAFF
V gene: TRBV5-4; J gene: TRBJ2-3; D gene: TRBD2; clone size: .; CDR3 DNA: TGTGCCAGCAGCTCGAGCGGGACGCGGAACACAGATACGCAGTATTTT; CDR3 protein: CASSSSGTRNTDTQYF
V gene: TRBV2; J gene: TRBJ1-5; D gene: TRBD1; clone size: .; CDR3 DNA: TGTGCCAGCAGTGAGCCCCTCGGACAGGGGGATCAGCCCCAGCATTTT; CDR3 protein: CASSEPLGQGDQPQHF
V gene: TRBV18; J gene: TRBJ2-5; D gene: TRBD2; clone size: few; CDR3 DNA: TGTGCCAGCTCACGTTCTAGCGGGTTCAGGGAAGAGACCCAGTACTTC; CDR3 protein: CASSRSSGFREETQYF
V gene: TRBV7-9; J gene: TRBJ1-1; D gene: .; clone size: .; CDR3 DNA: TGTGCCAGCGGCAGGGTGAACACTGAAGCTTTCTTT; CDR3 protein: CASGRVNTEAFF
V gene: TRBV5-1; J gene: TRBJ2-3; D gene: TRBD2; clone size: few; CDR3 DNA: TGCGCCAGCAGCTTTCTCGGGGGGGGCACAGATACGCAGTATTTT; CDR3 protein: CASSFLGGGTDTQYF
V gene: TRBV19; J gene: TRBJ1-4; D gene: TRBD1; clone size: .; CDR3 DNA: TGTGCCAGTAGTCAGGGGGTCTCTGAAAAACTGTTTTTT; CDR3 protein: CASSQGVSEKLFF
V gene: TRBV11-3; J gene: TRBJ2-2; D gene: .; clone size: .; CDR3 DNA: TGTGCCAGCAGCCGTACCGGGGAGCTGTTTTTT; CDR3 protein: CASSRTGELFF
V gene: TRBV19; J gene: TRBJ1-5; D gene: .; clone size: .; CDR3 DNA: TGTGCCTCGGGAGGACAATCCAATCAGCCCCAGCATTTT; CDR3 protein: CASGGQSNQPQHF
V gene: TRBV20-1; J gene: TRBJ2-1; D gene: .; clone size: .; CDR3 DNA: TGCAGTGCTACCGACAGAATTGAGCAGTTCTTC; CDR3 protein: CSATDRIEQFF
V gene: TRBV6-5; J gene: TRBJ2-3; D gene: .; clone size: .; CDR3 DNA: TGTGCCAGCAGTTTAGGGGGACCCCCCCCCGAAGATACGCAGTATTTT; CDR3 protein: CASSLGGPPPEDTQYF
V gene: TRBV4-1; J gene: TRBJ2-1; D gene: .; clone size: .; CDR3 DNA: TGCGCCAGCAGCCAAGAGCAGGGGAGCTCCTACAATGAGCAGTTCTTC; CDR3 protein: CASSQEQGSSYNEQFF
V gene: TRBV19; J gene: TRBJ1-3; D gene: .; clone size: .; CDR3 DNA: TGTGCCAGTAGTATAGGGGAGACAGGCTCTGGAAACACCATATATTTT; CDR3 protein: CASSIGETGSGNTIYF
V gene: TRBV7-3; J gene: TRBJ2-2; D gene: TRBD1; clone size: .; CDR3 DNA: TGTGCCAGCAGCTTAACAGGGGGCGGAGGGGAGCTGTTTTTT; CDR3 protein: CASSLTGGGGELFF
V gene: TRBV7-2; J gene: TRBJ1-5; D gene: TRBD1; clone size: few; CDR3 DNA: TGTGCCAGCAGCCCACAGGGGGCGCGGAGACAGCCCCAGCATTTT; CDR3 protein: CASSPQGARRQPQHF
V gene: TRBV10-2; J gene: TRBJ2-3; D gene: TRBD2; clone size: .; CDR3 DNA: TGCGCCAGCAGTGAGTCGTTTAGCGGGGGCTTCACAGATACGCAGTATTTT; CDR3 protein: CASSESFSGGFTDTQYF
V gene: TRBV11-2; J gene: TRBJ2-7; D gene: TRBD1; clone size: .; CDR3 DNA: TGTGCCAGCAGCCTGGGACAGAGCCCCTCCTACGAGCAGTACTTC; CDR3 protein: CASSLGQSPSYEQYF
V gene: TRBV4-1; J gene: TRBJ1-2; D gene: .; clone size: once; CDR3 DNA: TGCGCCAGCAGCTCCCCCGAGGGCGGGTATGGCTACACCTTC; CDR3 protein: CASSSPEGGYGYTF
V gene: TRBV2; J gene: TRBJ2-7; D gene: TRBD2; clone size: .; CDR3 DNA: TGTGCCAGCAGTGAAACGGGACTAGTGGCATACGAGCAGTACTTC; CDR3 protein: CASSETGLVAYEQYF
V gene: TRBV7-8; J gene: TRBJ2-7; D gene: TRBD1; clone size: .; CDR3 DNA: TGTGCCAGCAGCTTAGGGACAGGGACCTACGAGCAGTACTTC; CDR3 protein: CASSLGTGTYEQYF
V gene: TRBV28; J gene: TRBJ2-1; D gene: .; clone size: .; CDR3 DNA: TGTGCCAGCAGTTTAAATCAGGTCGGTGAGCAGTTCTTC; CDR3 protein: CASSLNQVGEQFF
V gene: TRBV9; J gene: TRBJ2-3; D gene: TRBD2; clone size: .; CDR3 DNA: TGTGCCAGCAGCGTAGGTTCCCTAGCGGGAGTCACAGATACGCAGTATTTT; CDR3 protein: CASSVGSLAGVTDTQYF
V gene: TRBV29-1; J gene: TRBJ1-3; D gene: .; clone size: .; CDR3 DNA: TGCAGCGTTGGAGGAGACTCTGGAAACACCATATATTTT; CDR3 protein: CSVGGDSGNTIYF
V gene: TRBV18; J gene: TRBJ1-1; D gene: .; clone size: once; CDR3 DNA: TGTGCCAGCTCACCACAACAGGACGGGCTTTTCTTT; CDR3 protein: CASSPQQDGLFF
V gene: TRBV6-1; J gene: TRBJ2-2; D gene: TRBD2; clone size: once; CDR3 DNA: TGTGCCAGCAGCGAAGACCCGGGACTAGCGGTCCCCGGGGAGCTGTTTTTT; CDR3 protein: CASSEDPGLAVPGELFF
V gene: TRBV13; J gene: TRBJ2-1; D gene: .; clone size: .; CDR3 DNA: TGTGCCAGCAGCTTATCCTCTAATGAGCAGTTCTTC; CDR3 protein: CASSLSSNEQFF
V gene: TRBV27; J gene: TRBJ2-5; D gene: TRBD1; clone size: .; CDR3 DNA: TGTGCCAGCAGGGGACAGTCAGAGGGAACCCAGTACTTC; CDR3 protein: CASRGQSEGTQYF
V gene: TRBV18; J gene: TRBJ1-2; D gene: TRBD1; clone size: .; CDR3 DNA: TGTGCCAGCTCACCACGAGGACAGGGGGCGAGGGGCTACACCTTC; CDR3 protein: CASSPRGQGARGYTF
V gene: TRBV19; J gene: TRBJ2-1; D gene: TRBD2; clone size: .; CDR3 DNA: TGTGCCAGCTCCGCTAGCGGGAGGGCAAATGAGCAGTTCTTC; CDR3 protein: CASSASGRANEQFF
V gene: TRBV7-8; J gene: TRBJ1-5; D gene: .; clone size: few; CDR3 DNA: TGTGCCAGCAGCCCCGGGTGGATTCAGCCCCAGCATTTT; CDR3 protein: CASSPGWIQPQHF
V gene: TRBV9; J gene: TRBJ2-2; D gene: .; clone size: .; CDR3 DNA: TGTGCCAGCAGCGTAGGGCCCACCGGGGAGCTGTTTTTT; CDR3 protein: CASSVGPTGELFF
V gene: TRBV30; J gene: TRBJ2-7; D gene: TRBD2; clone size: .; CDR3 DNA: TGTGCCTGGGAGGGACTAGTGACCTACGAGCAGTACTTC; CDR3 protein: CAWEGLVTYEQYF
V gene: TRBV30; J gene: TRBJ2-7; D gene: .; clone size: .; CDR3 DNA: TGTGCGAGCGTTTACGAGCAGTACTTC; CDR3 protein: CASVYEQYF
V gene: TRBV19; J gene: TRBJ1-5; D gene: .; clone size: once; CDR3 DNA: TGTGCCAGTAGTATCGCCAGGGAAGCATTAAGTCAGCCCCAGCATTTT; CDR3 protein: CASSIAREALSQPQHF
V gene: TRBV18; J gene: TRBJ2-2; D gene: .; clone size: few; CDR3 DNA: TGTGCCAGCTCACCACAGCTAGCGCCAGAAGGCACCGGGGAGCTGTTTTTT; CDR3 protein: CASSPQLAPEGTGELFF
V gene: TRBV7-9; J gene: TRBJ2-7; D gene: .; clone size: .; CDR3 DNA: TGTGCCAGCAGCTTATCTTCAGGGTCTGTGGCCGAGCAGTACTTC; CDR3 protein: CASSLSSGSVAEQYF